Each of the 2 T cell receptor beta chains below was sequenced from the same sample in a study of blood T cell repertoires in COVID-19. Profiling relied on immunoSEQ multiplex PCR, and the TCRdb table lists in-frame clones only, not all of them. The sample has under 150,000 clones, roughly 80% seen once; the top ten hold less than 2%. Sequenced input: peripheral blood. Every receptor here comes from a man in his forties or fifties with acute or convalescent COVID-19.

This chain links TRBV12-3 or TRBV12-4 with TRBJ2-5, with D uncertain. Trimming stripped 3 bases from V and 2 bases from J, with 7 bases between. The CDR3 length is 13 residues. The CDR3, as DNA: TGTGCCAGCAGTTTTGGCCCTCAAGAGACCCAGTACTTC. It yields the protein CASSFGPQETQYF.

The chain joins TRBV6-6 to TRBJ1-2; possibly TRBD1 for D (6 bases). V was trimmed by 8 bases and J by 8 bases, leaving 15 bases between them. This CDR3 has 12 amino acids. Germline CDR1 is MNHNY and CDR2 is SVGAGI (reference sequence). CDR3 sequence (DNA): TGTGCCAGCGTCGCGACAGGCGGAGGCTACACCTTC. It specifies CASVATGGGYTF.